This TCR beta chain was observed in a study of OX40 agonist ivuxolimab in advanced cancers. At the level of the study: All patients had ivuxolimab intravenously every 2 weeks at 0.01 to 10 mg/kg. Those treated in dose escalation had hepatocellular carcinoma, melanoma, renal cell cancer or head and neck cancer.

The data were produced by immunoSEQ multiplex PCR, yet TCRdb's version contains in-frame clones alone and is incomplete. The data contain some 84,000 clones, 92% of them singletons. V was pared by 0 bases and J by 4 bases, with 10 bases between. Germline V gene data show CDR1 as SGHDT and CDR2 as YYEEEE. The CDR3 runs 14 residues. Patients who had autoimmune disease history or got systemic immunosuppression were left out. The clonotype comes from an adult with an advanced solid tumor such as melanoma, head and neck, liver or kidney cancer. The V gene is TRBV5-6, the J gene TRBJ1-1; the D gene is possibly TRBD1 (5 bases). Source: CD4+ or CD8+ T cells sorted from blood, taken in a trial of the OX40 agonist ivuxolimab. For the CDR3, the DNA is TGTGCCAGCAGCTTGGCCGGGGGAGCCACTGAAGCTTTCTTT. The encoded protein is CASSLAGGATEAFF.